The entry below gives a single T cell receptor beta chain sequence along with its context. The data were taken from a study of blood T cell repertoires in COVID-19. Study-wide background: The United States, Italy and Spain supplied acute and convalescent COVID-19 samples. In each case, the material was cDNA or gDNA derived from T cells, B-cell-depleted T cells, or PBMCs.

TCRdb's copy holds only in-frame clones and misses some; the assay was immunoSEQ multiplex PCR. The sample shows roughly 180,000 clones, 65% to 85% of them seen only once. In terms of age and location, participants ranged from about 18 to 95 years and lived in fewer than 30 US areas. Participant-given clinical history determined each cohort assignment. With 0 bases clipped from V and 4 bases from J, the junction kept 11 bases outside the gene matches. The CDR3 extends over 17 amino acids. Germline V CDR1 and CDR2: SGHRS, YFSETQ. The specimen was PBMCs or T cells enriched from blood (not recorded which). This clonotype was sampled from a woman between 45 and 65 years old in a cohort exposed to, infected with or recovered from COVID-19 (not recorded which). The chain recombines TRBV5-1 with TRBJ2-7; TRBD2 matches at 9 bases. The CDR3 region is CASSLAPSLAGTYEQYF. Written as DNA, the CDR3 is TGCGCCAGCAGCTTGGCCCCCTCACTAGCGGGTACGTACGAGCAGTACTTC.